Listed below are T cell receptor beta chains from one sample, sequenced in a study of blood T cell repertoires in COVID-19. TCRdb's table, derived via immunoSEQ multiplex PCR, lists solely in-frame clones and lacks some. This sample has fewer than 200,000 clones, with more than 80% found just once. Sequencing input: peripheral blood. The receptor source for this set is a woman aged 55-69 years with acute or convalescent COVID-19. Both conserved end residues are part of each CDR3. A D gene is named only where the DNA matches it firmly. Clone sizes are given selectively: once, few, many, or a class where the clone is expanded.

D gene,clone size,J gene,V gene,CDR3 protein,CDR3 DNA
TRBD1,once,TRBJ1-6,TRBV18,CASSFGQGNNSPLHF,TGTGCCAGCTCGTTTGGACAGGGAAACAATTCACCCCTCCACTTT
-,-,TRBJ1-1,TRBV27,CASSLGGGRMNTEAFF,TGTGCCAGCAGTTTGGGGGGTGGGCGAATGAACACTGAAGCTTTCTTT
-,-,TRBJ1-2,TRBV19,CASSTPMGHYGYTF,TGTGCCAGTAGTACCCCGATGGGGCACTATGGCTACACCTTC
-,-,TRBJ2-6,TRBV5-4,CASSTPSGANVLTF,TGTGCCAGCAGCACTCCCTCTGGGGCCAACGTCCTGACTTTC
TRBD1,once,TRBJ1-1,TRBV11-1,CASSPKQGWTEAFF,TGTGCCAGCAGCCCCAAACAGGGGTGGACTGAAGCTTTCTTT
TRBD1,-,TRBJ1-3,TRBV7-2,CASSMGQGFGNTIYF,TGTGCCAGCAGCATGGGACAGGGATTTGGAAACACCATATATTTT
-,-,TRBJ2-1,TRBV4-2,CASSQDLGARRSSYNEQFF,TGTGCCAGCAGCCAAGATCTAGGGGCCAGGCGTAGCTCCTACAATGAGCAGTTCTTC
TRBD1,-,TRBJ1-1,TRBV6-6,CASSYDREFEAFF,TGTGCCAGCAGTTACGACAGGGAATTTGAAGCTTTCTTT
TRBD2,-,TRBJ2-1,TRBV7-9,CASSSLGTIPHNEQFF,TGTGCCAGCAGCTCTTTAGGGACTATCCCCCACAATGAGCAGTTCTTC
-,-,TRBJ2-1,TRBV5-1,CASSFLWEGQGNEQFF,-
TRBD1,many,TRBJ2-1,TRBV6-5,CASSYRQGGGEQFF,TGTGCCAGCAGTTACCGACAGGGTGGAGGTGAGCAGTTCTTC
-,-,TRBJ1-1,TRBV3-1/TRBV3-2,CASSQSRISEAFF,TGTGCCAGCAGCCAATCCAGGATCTCTGAAGCTTTCTTT
TRBD2,-,TRBJ2-1,TRBV28,CASKLGLAGNNEQFF,TGTGCCAGCAAGCTTGGACTAGCGGGAAACAATGAGCAGTTCTTC
-,-,TRBJ2-1,TRBV6-6,CASSYSGSGNNEQFF,TGTGCCAGCAGTTACTCAGGGAGCGGCAACAATGAGCAGTTCTTC
TRBD2,-,TRBJ2-1,TRBV28,CASSLLAGGVNEQFF,TGTGCCAGCAGTTTACTAGCGGGAGGAGTCAATGAGCAGTTCTTC
TRBD1,-,TRBJ2-1,TRBV9,CASTSGQADNEQFF,TGTGCCAGCACCTCGGGACAGGCCGACAATGAGCAGTTCTTC
-,-,TRBJ1-1,TRBV19,CASSGDNRVGSTEAFF,TGTGCCAGTAGTGGGGATAACAGGGTAGGGAGCACTGAAGCTTTCTTT
TRBD1,medium-sized,TRBJ1-1,TRBV5-5,CASSRGQGNTEAFF,TGTGCCAGCAGCCGGGGACAGGGCAACACTGAAGCTTTCTTT
TRBD1,-,TRBJ1-1,TRBV7-2,CASSPLRQGGAFF,TGTGCCAGCAGCCCCCTCCGACAGGGTGGGGCTTTCTTT
-,-,TRBJ1-2,TRBV7-8,CASSPPFGAGKSYTF,TGTGCCAGCAGCCCCCCTTTTGGGGCAGGGAAGAGCTACACCTTC
-,-,TRBJ1-1,TRBV18,CASSPSRETEAFF,TGTGCCAGCTCACCAAGCCGGGAGACTGAAGCTTTCTTT
TRBD2,few,TRBJ2-1,TRBV3-1/TRBV3-2,CASSPGLAPNNEQFF,TGTGCCAGCAGTCCGGGACTAGCGCCCAACAATGAGCAGTTCTTC
TRBD1,-,TRBJ1-1,TRBV6-4,CASRGTGPSAEAFF,TGTGCCAGCAGGGGGACAGGGCCGAGCGCTGAAGCTTTCTTT
TRBD2,-,TRBJ2-3,TRBV4-1,CASSRLAGGETDTQYF,TGCGCCAGCAGCCGACTAGCGGGAGGAGAGACAGATACGCAGTATTTT
TRBD1,-,TRBJ1-2,TRBV19,CASSIVQGDYGYTF,TGTGCCAGTAGTATAGTGCAGGGGGACTATGGCTACACCTTC
-,-,TRBJ1-2,TRBV29-1,CSVLREGNNYGYTF,TGCAGCGTCCTCAGGGAGGGGAATAACTATGGCTACACCTTC